One and the same sample provided the 13 T cell receptor beta chains below, sequenced in a study of shared clonotypes between healthy human individuals. Clones were read by immunoSEQ multiplex PCR, and TCRdb kept only the in-frame ones, dropping some. The profile shows some 2.4 million clones, over 85% of them singletons. The sequenced sample consisted of naive CD4+ T cells from PBMCs. Subset indicated: CD45RA+ positively selected. Every receptor here comes from a young man in good health. Some clones in this sample may be carry-over from other donors' samples.

This clone was picked up a small number of times. V and J are TRBV15 and TRBJ1-1, with D unclear. Trimming pared 2 bases from V and 1 base from J, leaving 8 bases between. CDR1 is LNHNV, CDR2 YYDKDF, per germline (reference sequence). The CDR3 spans 14 residues. The CDR3 nucleotides are TGTGCCACCAGCAGAAGACGGGAGAACACTGAAGCTTTCTTT. Its protein product is CATSRRRENTEAFF.

A note on this clone: Other DNA sequences in this sample translate to the same CDR3. The chain recombines TRBV7-9 with TRBJ2-7, with D possibly TRBD2 on 6 matching bases. Germline-derived CDR1 and CDR2 are SEHNR and FQNEAQ (reference sequence). CDR3 length: 15 residues. Trimming stripped 1 base from V and 0 bases from J, with 10 bases between. The DNA for the CDR3 is TGTGCCAGCAGCTTAGTACGGGGGATCTCCTACGAGCAGTACTTC. It codes for CASSLVRGISYEQYF.

The V gene is TRBV7-9, the J gene TRBJ2-5; weak D call: TRBD2 (7 bases). CDR3 size: 18 residues. Trimming took 5 bases from V and 5 from J, leaving 27 bases between them. Germline loops: CDR1 SEHNR, CDR2 FQNEAQ (reference sequence). CDR3: CASSPPRGAGETLETQYF. The CDR3 bases are TGTGCCAGCAGCCCTCCCCGGGGGGCGGGAGAGACATTGGAGACCCAGTACTTC.

The chain recombines TRBV28 with TRBJ2-5; D could derive from TRBD1 or TRBD2 (5 bases each). This CDR3 is built from 17 residues. Trimming cost V 4 bases and J 0 bases, with 18 bases left between them. Germline V CDR1 and CDR2: MDHEN, SYDVKM. The CDR3 is CASSSPGRARYQETQYF. The CDR3 DNA is TGTGCCAGCAGTTCGCCGGGACGCGCTCGGTACCAAGAGACCCAGTACTTC.

The chain employs TRBV28 and TRBJ1-6; possible D gene TRBD1, 5 bases. The CDR3 is 14 amino acids. Germline V gene data show CDR1 as MDHEN and CDR2 as SYDVKM. Trimming pared 4 bases from V and 5 bases from J, leaving 9 bases between. The CDR3 region is CASSSSGNNSPLHF. For the CDR3, the DNA is TGTGCCAGCAGTTCGTCAGGGAATAATTCACCCCTCCACTTT.

This chain uses TRBV30 with TRBJ1-5, with TRBD1 matching 7 bases. The germline CDR1 and CDR2 sequences are GTSNPN and SVGIG (reference sequence). CDR3 size: 15 residues. Trimming cost V 3 bases and J 0 bases; bases outside gene matches: 5. The DNA of the CDR3 is TGTGCCTGGAGGGGGGGACAGCTTAGCAATCAGCCCCAGCATTTT. Its translation: CAWRGGQLSNQPQHF.

This chain uses TRBV29-1 with TRBJ2-2; TRBD2 is a possible D gene (6 bases). Germline lookup yields CDR1 SQVTM and CDR2 ANQGSEA. V lost 6 bases, J lost 5 bases, and 16 bases lay in between. The CDR3 covers 14 residues. Here the CDR3 reads CSVRRGIETGELFF. In DNA, the CDR3 is TGCAGCGTCCGGAGGGGAATCGAAACCGGGGAGCTGTTTTTT.

The chain employs TRBV7-2 and TRBJ1-3; no definite D call. Per the germline V gene, CDR1 is SGHTA and CDR2 is FQGNSA. This CDR3 is built from 13 residues. Trimming took 7 bases from V and 4 from J, leaving 11 bases between them. CDR3 nucleotides: TGTGCCAGCACCCTAAACCGGGGAAACACCATATATTTT. As protein: CASTLNRGNTIYF. The variable domain in full, with the rest retrieved from reference TRBV7-2 and TRBJ1-3, is GAGVSQSPSNKVTEKGKDVELRCDPISGHTALYWYRQSLGQGLEFLIYFQGNSAPDKSGLPSDRFSAERTGGSVSTLTIQRTQQEDSAVYLCASTLNRGNTIYFGEGSWLTVV.

The chain employs TRBV15 and TRBJ1-2; D unresolved. V was clipped by 1 base and J by 0 bases, with 12 bases between them. The CDR3 extends over 16 amino acids. CDR1 is LNHNV, CDR2 YYDKDF, per germline (reference sequence). In nucleotides, the CDR3 is TGTGCCACCAGCAGAGTGAAGGACCGACCTAACTATGGCTACACCTTC. Its translation is CATSRVKDRPNYGYTF.

CDR3 region: CASSARVSGSSSYNEQFF. CDR3 bases: TGCGCCAGCAGTGCTCGGGTTAGCGGGTCCAGCTCCTACAATGAGCAGTTCTTC. The V and J genes are TRBV10-2 and TRBJ2-1, with 7 bases aligning to TRBD2. V shed 4 bases, J shed 0 bases, and the junction held 12 bases outside the gene matches. Germline V gene lookup returns CDR1 WSHSY and CDR2 SAAADI. CDR3 length equals 18 residues.

The chain carries TRBV2 and TRBJ2-1, with D unclear. The germline V gene has CDR1 SNHLY and CDR2 FYNNEI. The CDR3 length is 12 residues. With 5 bases removed from V and 3 bases from J, the gap between germline ends came to 5 bases. The CDR3 bases are TGTGCCAGCAGTTCAGGCTACAATGAGCAGTTCTTC. It translates to CASSSGYNEQFF.

The V and J genes are TRBV5-1 and TRBJ2-7; D is tentatively TRBD1 or TRBD2 (7 bases each). This CDR3 comprises 14 residues. Trimming took 4 bases from V and 0 from J, leaving 11 bases between them. Looked up from germline, CDR1 is SGHRS and CDR2 is YFSETQ. The DNA for the CDR3 is TGCGCCAGCAGCGGGGGGGACAGCTCCTACGAGCAGTACTTC. It encodes CASSGGDSSYEQYF.

V and J are TRBV9 and TRBJ2-3; the match to TRBD2 covers 9 bases. The CDR3 spans 15 residues. Per germline, CDR1 SGDLS and CDR2 YYNGEE. With 4 bases clipped from V and 0 bases from J, the junction kept 3 bases outside the gene matches. In DNA form, the CDR3 reads TGTGCCAGCAGCCAACTAGCGGGTAGCACAGATACGCAGTATTTT. Protein product: CASSQLAGSTDTQYF. Supplemented by reference TRBV9 and TRBJ2-3, the full variable domain reads DSGVTQTPKHLITATGQRVTLRCSPRSGDLSVYWYQQSLDQGLQFLIQYYNGEERAKGNILERFSAQQFPDLHSELNLSSLELGDSALYFCASSQLAGSTDTQYFGPGTRLTVL.